Sequencing of this T cell receptor (beta chain) was carried out in a study of blood T cells in healthy people across ages. With regard to this clonotype: At one end, the junction sequence differs from germline, possibly due to a read error.

Each donor had around 9.2 milliliters of peripheral blood drawn. RNA extraction gave at least 5 micrograms of total RNA per sample. CDR1 and CDR2 (germline): SGHTA, FQGNSA. The CDR3 spans 13 residues. A sample-barcoded 5' primer and a J-beta primer mix were used in a second PCR of roughly 6 to 11 cycles. TCRdb independently ran MiXCR on the 5' RACE reads; one entry per CDR3 protein. The sample shows hundreds of thousands of distinct CDR3 sequences, around 48% of them seen only once. The rearrangement uses TRBV7-2 and TRBJ2-1; 7 nucleotides line up with TRBD2. The sequencing sample was made of blood. This clonotype was sampled from a woman aged 55-75 years in good health. The CDR3 loop reads CASSVARRDYEFF. CDR3 in DNA: TGTGCCAGCAGCGTAGCTAGGAGGGACTACGAGTTCTTC.